These 2 T cell receptor beta chains were all obtained from the same sample, sequenced in a study of CD8 T cells in ankylosing spondylitis. Findings and limits, study-wide: There was a TCR beta motif, made of eight highly homologous variants, that appeared characteristic of ankylosing spondylitis blood.

One entry per CDR3 protein, called by TCRdb with MiXCR from the 5' RACE reads. This table holds some 130,000 distinct CDR3 sequences, more than 15% found once. Their antigens remain unidentified. Input material: blood, either unsorted or a sorted T cell fraction (not recorded which). The source is a male donor with ankylosing spondylitis.

The rearrangement links TRBV11-2 to TRBJ1-1, with unresolved D. Germline V CDR1 and CDR2: SGHAT, FQNNGV. V was clipped by 3 bases and J by 4 bases, with 6 bases between them. The CDR3 spans 12 residues. CDR3 sequence: CASSFAGTEAFF. CDR3 bases: TGTGCCAGCAGCTTTGCTGGCACTGAAGCTTTCTTT.

This clonotype appeared a few times. The chain couples TRBV3-1 to TRBJ2-7, with D unclear. CDR3 length equals 14 residues. V dropped 4 bases and J dropped 4 bases, with 14 bases sitting between them. Germline loops: CDR1 LGHDT, CDR2 YNNKEL (reference sequence). The CDR3 DNA reads as TGTGCCAGCAGCCCGGGTCAGCCGGTGTACGAGCAGTACTTC. Amino acid sequence: CASSPGQPVYEQYF.